The 13 T cell receptor beta chains below all came from one sample that was sequenced in a study of response to subunit inactivated influenza vaccine. TCRdb ran MiXCR on the RT-PCR reads and lists one entry per CDR3 protein. This sample has some 600,000 distinct CDR3 sequences, with approximately 15% found just once. This sample comprised PBMCs from blood, obtained about 14 days before vaccination. The receptors shown here come from a man aged 45-65 years who received an inactivated influenza vaccine.

The chain is built from TRBV6-6 and TRBJ2-7; 7 bases align to TRBD1. Germline-derived CDR1 and CDR2 are MNHNY and SVGAGI (reference sequence). This CDR3 region has 13 residues. V gave up 7 bases and J gave up 5 bases; unmatched junction bases: 8. CDR3 in DNA: TGTGCCAGCACTAGAACAGGGGCGGACGAGCAGTACTTC. This codes for CASTRTGADEQYF.

This clonotype was observed at least ten times. This sequence joins TRBV3-1 and TRBJ2-7; D not certain. This CDR3 has 13 residues. CDR1 LGHDT and CDR2 YNNKEL come from the germline V gene (reference sequence). Trimming removed 0 bases from V and 6 bases from J, with 9 bases in between. The CDR3 DNA sequence: TGTGCCAGCAGCCAAGATGAGAGAAGCGAGCAGTACTTC. Translating gives CASSQDERSEQYF.

This clonotype showed up just a few times. This chain links TRBV7-9 with TRBJ1-2; the D gene is possibly TRBD1 (5 bases). The CDR3 is 14 residues long. From germline, CDR1 is SEHNR and CDR2 FQNEAQ (reference sequence). The V gene lost 2 bases and the J gene lost 8 bases, with 15 bases spanning the gap. CDR3 protein: CASSLSGPARGYTF. The CDR3 DNA sequence: TGTGCCAGCAGCTTATCAGGGCCCGCTAGAGGCTACACCTTC.

This chain links TRBV5-1 with TRBJ1-1, with D hard to call. The CDR3 sequence is 13 residues long. CDR1 and CDR2 (germline): SGHRS, YFSETQ. V was cut by 6 bases and J by 1 base, with 10 bases left in between. For the CDR3, the DNA is TGCGCCAGCATGATAGGCGAGAACACTGAAGCTTTCTTT. It codes for CASMIGENTEAFF.

The chain combines TRBV20-1 with TRBJ2-7; D remains unclear. Germline V gene lookup returns CDR1 DFQATT and CDR2 SNEGSKA (reference sequence). V lost 5 bases to trimming and J lost 5 bases, with 13 bases between them. The CDR3 extends over 12 amino acids. Here the CDR3 DNA reads TGCAGTGCTGCAATAAGGGCCCACGAGCAGTACTTC. This sequence encodes CSAAIRAHEQYF.

The V and J genes are TRBV20-1 and TRBJ2-5; D ambiguous. Germline CDR1 reads DFQATT; CDR2 reads SNEGSKA (reference sequence). The CDR3 contains 15 residues. V lost 0 bases and J 3 bases, leaving 14 bases between the germline ends. CDR3 in DNA: TGCAGTGCTAGAGAACGAAGCTACTCTAAAGAGACCCAGTACTTC. As protein: CSARERSYSKETQYF.

The gene calls are TRBV5-5 and TRBJ2-1; no clear D. The CDR3 is 18 amino acids. V was shortened by 2 bases and J by 4 bases, with 22 bases between the two germline ends. Germline CDR1 SGHKS, CDR2 YYEKEE (reference sequence). The CDR3 reads CASSFSIGGIQVYNEQFF. The CDR3 DNA reads TGTGCCAGCAGCTTTTCTATCGGTGGGATCCAAGTTTACAATGAGCAGTTCTTC.

This clonotype was detected only a few times. The J gene is TRBJ2-1, the V gene TRBV7-2, with a tentative D call TRBD1 (6 bases). The CDR3 totals 13 residues. CDR1 and CDR2 (germline): SGHTA, FQGNSA. The ends were cut back, 5 bases at V and 11 bases at J, with 16 bases in the middle. The CDR3 DNA sequence: TGTGCCAGCAGCGCCACCGGGACACAAAAGCAGTTCTTC. Translation gives CASSATGTQKQFF.

The rearrangement links TRBV6-2 or TRBV6-3 to TRBJ1-2; possible D gene TRBD1, 6 bases. CDR1 and CDR2 (germline): MNHEY, SVGEGT. V shed 7 bases and J shed 0 bases, with 15 bases lying between them. The CDR3 runs to 15 residues. In DNA form, the CDR3 reads TGTGCCAGCAATGATCCGGGGGCCTCTAACTATGGCTACACCTTC. Encoded protein: CASNDPGASNYGYTF.

The chain combines TRBV11-2 with TRBJ2-3; D tentatively fits TRBD1 or TRBD2 (5 bases each). The germline CDR1 and CDR2 sequences are SGHAT and FQNNGV. The CDR3 sequence is 13 residues long. Trimming left V 3 bases short and J 4 bases short, with 8 bases between. This chain's CDR3 is CASSLGVSDTQYF. Written as DNA, the CDR3 is TGTGCCAGCAGCTTGGGGGTGTCAGATACGCAGTATTTT.

This clonotype was counted many times. The chain recombines TRBV9 with TRBJ2-2; weak D call: TRBD2 (6 bases). The germline CDR1 and CDR2 sequences are SGDLS and YYNGEE. Trimming left V 4 bases short and J 0 bases short, with 10 bases between. The CDR3 has 15 residues. Here the CDR3 DNA reads TGTGCCAGCAGCCCCAGGACTACGAACACCGGGGAGCTGTTTTTT. Its protein product is CASSPRTTNTGELFF.

This clonotype has more than one count but fewer than ten. V gene TRBV12-3 or TRBV12-4 combines with J gene TRBJ2-1; the match to TRBD2 covers 10 bases. Unmatched junction bases numbered 10, after V lost 6 bases and J lost 8 bases. The CDR3 spans 15 residues. In DNA form, the CDR3 reads TGTGCCAGCAGGAAAGCGGGAGGGGGTCTCTATGAGCAGTTCTTC. Protein product: CASRKAGGGLYEQFF.

This clonotype was detected only a few times. V is TRBV20-1 and J is TRBJ2-2; 7 bases are shared with TRBD1. This CDR3 is built from 12 residues. Germline values: CDR1 DFQATT, CDR2 SNEGSKA (reference sequence). Trimming took 8 bases from V and 6 from J; bases not matched to a gene: 6. The CDR3 DNA is TGCAGTAAAAGACAGGGCGCCGGGGAGCTGTTTTTT. This gives the protein CSKRQGAGELFF.